This T cell receptor (beta chain) was sequenced in a study of shared clonotypes between healthy human individuals. Germline CDR1 reads SGDLS; CDR2 reads YYNGEE. The CDR3 has 14 amino acids. The germline V and J ends were trimmed by 4 bases and 10 bases, with 18 bases remaining between them. TCRdb keeps only in-frame clones here, not all; method: immunoSEQ multiplex PCR. The sample holds fewer than 1 million clones; 96% are singletons and the top ten take around 0.25%. Terminally differentiated effector memory CD45RA+ cells were left out of the naive CD8 fraction, which was CD45RO-negative and positively selected for CCR7.

Sequenced material: naive CD8+ T cells sorted from blood. The TCR sequence derives from a man aged 25 to 45 in good health. The chain has TRBV9 and TRBJ2-1; D might be TRBD2 (6 bases). CDR3 amino acids: CASSIRDFPEEQFF. CDR3 DNA sequence: TGTGCCAGCAGCATCCGGGACTTTCCTGAGGAGCAGTTCTTC.